This T cell receptor beta chain came from a study of T cell responses to AZD1222 COVID-19 vaccine. Study-level background: Second-dose groups at about 4 or about 12 weeks were pooled.

Only in-frame clones appear in the TCRdb table, and some are missing; sequencing was by immunoSEQ multiplex PCR. The sample consists of about 55,000 clones, 70% to 90% of them appearing once. Overall study findings and caveats: At baseline, seropositivity was found in only six or seven AZD1222 recipients.

About this clone itself: Antigen specificity is unknown.

V lost 5 bases to trimming and J lost 3 bases, with 10 bases between them. CDR1 is SGHDN, CDR2 FVKESK, per germline. The CDR3 has 13 residues. The rearrangement uses TRBV14 and TRBJ1-1; no clear D. Sequences were derived from peripheral blood, sampled on day 0 of AZD1222 vaccination. The origin of this receptor is an adult in good health. CDR3 bases: TGTGCCAGCAGCGGAGGGTTGGACACTGAAGCTTTCTTT. Its protein product is CASSGGLDTEAFF. Together with reference TRBV14 and TRBJ1-1, the CDR3 gives the full variable domain: EAGVTQFPSHSVIEKGQTVTLRCDPISGHDNLYWYRRVMGKEIKFLLHFVKESKQDESGMPNNRFLAERTGGTYSTLKVQPAELEDSGVYFCASSGGLDTEAFFGQGTRLTVV.